Detailed here is one TCR beta chain. The target antigen is unknown. Libraries were prepared by immunoSEQ multiplex PCR; TCRdb keeps only in-frame clonotypes and omits some of them. This sample has some 130,000 clones, with roughly 86% found just once. Donors came from a validation cohort of approximately 110 subjects, distinct from the first 666-subject cohort. The CDR3 covers 14 residues. Per the germline V gene, CDR1 is SGHRS and CDR2 is YFSETQ. The V gene lost 1 base and the J gene lost 6 bases, with 13 bases spanning the gap. This sample stems from a study of cytomegalovirus exposure and HLA in healthy donors. The study, taken as a whole, reports: While the bulk of TCR sequences proved rare, some public TCRs turned up in many donors. According to a later analysis, TCR clusters from the first cohort tended to co-occur in the 120 or so validation repertoires.

The receptor was isolated from a woman younger than 45 in good health and CMV-seronegative. The gene calls are TRBV5-1 and TRBJ1-2, with unresolved D. Sequencing was carried out using PBMCs. CDR3 bases: TGCGCCAGCAGCTTGTCGGCACCCGAGGATGGCTACACCTTC. Translated: CASSLSAPEDGYTF.